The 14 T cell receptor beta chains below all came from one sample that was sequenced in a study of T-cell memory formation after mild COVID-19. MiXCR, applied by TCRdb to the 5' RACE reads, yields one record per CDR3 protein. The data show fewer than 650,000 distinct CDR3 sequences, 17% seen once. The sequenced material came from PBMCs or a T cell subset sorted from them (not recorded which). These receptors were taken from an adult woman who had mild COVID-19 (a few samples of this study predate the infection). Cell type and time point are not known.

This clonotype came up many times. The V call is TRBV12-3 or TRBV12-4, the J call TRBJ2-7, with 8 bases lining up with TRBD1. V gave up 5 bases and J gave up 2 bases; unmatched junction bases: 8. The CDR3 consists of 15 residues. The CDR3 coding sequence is TGTGCCAGCAGTCGACAGGGGACAATAACCTACGAGCAGTACTTC. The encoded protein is CASSRQGTITYEQYF.

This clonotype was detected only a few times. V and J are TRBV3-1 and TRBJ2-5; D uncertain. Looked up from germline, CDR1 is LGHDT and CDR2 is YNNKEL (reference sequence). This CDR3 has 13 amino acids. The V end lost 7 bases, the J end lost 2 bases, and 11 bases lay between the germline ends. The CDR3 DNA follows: TGTGCCAGCAACCGCTGGGGACAAGAGACCCAGTACTTC. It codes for CASNRWGQETQYF.

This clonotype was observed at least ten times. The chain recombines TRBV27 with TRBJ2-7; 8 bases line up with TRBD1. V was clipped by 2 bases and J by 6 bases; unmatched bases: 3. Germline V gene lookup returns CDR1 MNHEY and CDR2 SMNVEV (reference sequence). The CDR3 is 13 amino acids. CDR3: CASSLGQGTEQYF. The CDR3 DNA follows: TGTGCCAGCAGTTTAGGACAGGGCACCGAGCAGTACTTC.

CDR3 in amino acids: CASSSDPESYNEQFF. Here the CDR3 DNA reads TGCGCCAGCAGCTCGGACCCAGAATCTTACAATGAGCAGTTCTTC. V is TRBV5-1 and J is TRBJ2-1, with no clear D. Per germline, CDR1 SGHRS and CDR2 YFSETQ. The CDR3 runs to 15 residues. V gave up 3 bases and J gave up 4 bases, with 14 bases separating them.

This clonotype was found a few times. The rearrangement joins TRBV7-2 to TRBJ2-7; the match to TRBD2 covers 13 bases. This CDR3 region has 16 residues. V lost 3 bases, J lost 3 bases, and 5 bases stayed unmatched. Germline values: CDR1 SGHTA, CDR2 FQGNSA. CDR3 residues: CASSLVGLAGDYEQYF. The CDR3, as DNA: TGTGCCAGCAGCTTGGTCGGACTAGCGGGAGACTACGAGCAGTACTTC.

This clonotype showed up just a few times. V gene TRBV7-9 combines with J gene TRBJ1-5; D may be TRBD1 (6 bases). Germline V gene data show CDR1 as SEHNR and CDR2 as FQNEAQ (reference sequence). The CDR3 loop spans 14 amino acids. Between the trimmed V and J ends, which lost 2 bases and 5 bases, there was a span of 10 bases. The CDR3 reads CASSLQGHDQPQHF. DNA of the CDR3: TGTGCCAGCAGCTTACAGGGGCACGATCAGCCCCAGCATTTT.

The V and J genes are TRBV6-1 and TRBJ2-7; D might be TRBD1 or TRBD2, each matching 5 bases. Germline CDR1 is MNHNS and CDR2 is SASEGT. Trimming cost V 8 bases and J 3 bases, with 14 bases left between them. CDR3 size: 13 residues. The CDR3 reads CASARAGSYEQYF. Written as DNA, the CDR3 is TGTGCCAGCGCGAGGGCAGGGAGCTACGAGCAGTACTTC.

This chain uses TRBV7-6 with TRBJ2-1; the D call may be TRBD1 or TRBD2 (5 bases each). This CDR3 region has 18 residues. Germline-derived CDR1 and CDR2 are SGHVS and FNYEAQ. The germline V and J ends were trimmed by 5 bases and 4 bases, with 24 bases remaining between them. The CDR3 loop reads CASSGHRYGTSGYNEQFF. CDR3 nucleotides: TGTGCCAGCAGCGGTCATCGCTACGGGACCTCCGGTTACAATGAGCAGTTCTTC.

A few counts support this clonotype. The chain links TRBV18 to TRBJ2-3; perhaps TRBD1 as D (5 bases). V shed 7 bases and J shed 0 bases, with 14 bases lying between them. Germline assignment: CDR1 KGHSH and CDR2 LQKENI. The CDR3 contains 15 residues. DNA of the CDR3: TGTGCCAGCTGCCACGGACAAATTAGCACAGATACGCAGTATTTT. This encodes CASCHGQISTDTQYF. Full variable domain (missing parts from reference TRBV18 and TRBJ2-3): NAGVMQNPRHLVRRRGQEARLRCSPMKGHSHVYWYRQLPEEGLKFMVYLQKENIIDESGMPKERFSAEFPKEGPSILRIQQVVRGDSAAYFCASCHGQISTDTQYFGPGTRLTVL.

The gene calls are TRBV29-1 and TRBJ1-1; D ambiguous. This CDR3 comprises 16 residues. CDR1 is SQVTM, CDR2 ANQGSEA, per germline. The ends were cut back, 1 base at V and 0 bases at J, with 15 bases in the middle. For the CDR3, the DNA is TGCAGCGTTGAAGGGGGAGTCGCACAGATGAACACTGAAGCTTTCTTT. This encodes CSVEGGVAQMNTEAFF.

Here the CDR3 DNA reads TGCGCCAGCAGCTTGGGTCCAGAGAGCTCCTACAATGAGCAGTTCTTC. Its protein product is CASSLGPESSYNEQFF. The chain couples TRBV5-1 to TRBJ2-1; D uncertain. In germline, CDR1 is SGHRS, CDR2 YFSETQ. Trimming shortened V by 0 bases and J by 0 bases, and 10 bases separated the two germline ends. The CDR3 extends over 16 amino acids.

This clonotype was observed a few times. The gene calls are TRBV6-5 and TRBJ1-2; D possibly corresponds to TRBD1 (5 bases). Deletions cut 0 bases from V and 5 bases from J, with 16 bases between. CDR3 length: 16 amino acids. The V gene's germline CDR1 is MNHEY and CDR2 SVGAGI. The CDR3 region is CASSYSRKGWGYGYTF. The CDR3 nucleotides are TGTGCCAGCAGTTACTCGAGAAAGGGCTGGGGGTATGGCTACACCTTC.

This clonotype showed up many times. CDR3 sequence (DNA): TGTGCCAGCAGCCCTAATACCGGGACTAGATCCACCGGGGAGCTGTTTTTT. It translates to CASSPNTGTRSTGELFF. This chain uses TRBV7-3 with TRBJ2-2, with 8 nucleotides matching TRBD2. V shed 5 bases and J 4 bases; nucleotides not matched to a gene: 12. Germline V gene sequence: CDR1 SGHTA, CDR2 FQGTGA. The CDR3 totals 17 residues. Full variable domain (rest looked up from reference TRBV7-3 and TRBJ2-2): GAGVSQTPSNKVTEKGKYVELRCDPISGHTALYWYRQSLGQGPEFLIYFQGTGAADDSGLPNDRFFAVRPEGSVSTLKIQRTERGDSAVYLCASSPNTGTRSTGELFFGEGSRLTVL.

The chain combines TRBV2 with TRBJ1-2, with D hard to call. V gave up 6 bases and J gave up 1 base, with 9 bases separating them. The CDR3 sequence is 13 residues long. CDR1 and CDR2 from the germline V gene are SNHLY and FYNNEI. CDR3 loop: CASRPGFNYGYTF. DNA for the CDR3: TGTGCCAGCAGGCCCGGATTTAACTATGGCTACACCTTC.